This T cell receptor beta chain stems from a study of blood T cell repertoires in COVID-19. Overall study: The study drew acute and convalescent COVID-19 samples from the United States, Italy and Spain. Sample material is recorded as cDNA or gDNA derived from T cells, B-cell-depleted T cells, or PBMCs.

The V end was cut by 4 bases, the J end by 0 bases, with 10 bases between. The CDR3 is made up of 15 amino acids. CDR1 MNHEY and CDR2 SVGEGT come from the germline V gene. In the original processing: Counts of nucleated cells, estimated from reference gene primer amplification, were obtained. This table comes from immunoSEQ multiplex PCR, and its TCRdb copy is limited to in-frame clones, with some not included. That table is the source of V, J and clone size, and D and trimming were worked out from the DNA. The repertoire holds some 150,000 clones, with approximately 86% as singletons. V and J are TRBV6-2 or TRBV6-3 and TRBJ2-4; weak D call: TRBD2 (6 bases). The receptor's source is a man aged 65-85 years with acute or convalescent COVID-19. The sample was peripheral blood. The CDR3 region is CASSWGGVAKNIQYF. The DNA of the CDR3 is TGTGCCAGCAGTTGGGGCGGGGTAGCCAAAAACATTCAGTACTTC.